This T cell receptor beta chain was found in a study of T cell changes during pregnancy in multiple sclerosis. The CDR3 spans 15 residues. Trimming stripped 1 base from V and 6 bases from J, with 16 bases between. Germline V gives CDR1 SGHRS, CDR2 YFSETQ. Sequencing was performed with immunoSEQ multiplex PCR; in TCRdb, only in-frame clones are kept and a portion is missing. The sample yields 65,000 to 85,000 clones, about 89% seen once. The chain links TRBV5-1 to TRBJ1-1; D unresolved. This specimen was peripheral blood, taken in the second trimester of pregnancy. This sequence was found in a female donor with multiple sclerosis, enrolled in a pregnancy study. The chain's CDR3 is CASSLSAGLVAEAFF. The CDR3 DNA follows: TGCGCCAGCAGCTTGTCGGCAGGCCTCGTTGCTGAAGCTTTCTTT.